The 30 T cell receptor beta chains below all came from one sample that was sequenced in a study of T cells and Merkel cell carcinoma outcomes. Clones were read by immunoSEQ multiplex PCR, and TCRdb kept only the in-frame ones, dropping some. The data contain about 9,200 clones, 84% of them singletons. Sequencing was performed on tumor tissue from Merkel cell carcinoma. Source of these receptors: a human donor with Merkel cell carcinoma.

The J gene is TRBJ2-7, the V gene TRBV10-1; TRBD1 might be the D (6 bases). This CDR3 is 12 amino acids long. V lost 11 bases to trimming and J lost 3 bases, with 14 bases between them. Germline assignment: CDR1 WNHNN and CDR2 SYGVQD (reference sequence). CDR3 sequence reads: CAGPTGGYEQYF. The CDR3 DNA reads as TGCGCCGGACCGACAGGTGGCTACGAGCAGTACTTC.

The genes are TRBV5-1 and TRBJ2-5; TRBD1 matches at 10 bases. The CDR3 has 15 amino acids. Germline V gene lookup returns CDR1 SGHRS and CDR2 YFSETQ. Trimming cost V 4 bases and J 5 bases; bases outside gene matches: 8. In DNA form, the CDR3 reads TGCGCCAGCAGCCTGGGGACAGGGGCTTCGGAGACCCAGTACTTC. Translation: CASSLGTGASETQYF.

The V and J genes are TRBV5-4 and TRBJ1-2; no reliable D call. CDR1 and CDR2 (germline): SGHNT, YYREEE (reference sequence). With 4 bases removed from V and 2 bases from J, the gap between germline ends came to 12 bases. This CDR3 region has 14 residues. The CDR3 nucleotides read TGTGCCAGCAGCCAAGGACGGGCAAACTATGGCTACACCTTC. It translates to CASSQGRANYGYTF.

This clone was found once. This chain connects TRBV4-2 to TRBJ2-5, with D hard to call. Trimming stripped 2 bases from V and 4 bases from J, with 8 bases between. Germline V gives CDR1 LGHNA, CDR2 YNFKEQ. This CDR3 has 13 residues. Written as DNA, the CDR3 is TGTGCCAGCAGCCAAACTGGTACAGAGACCCAGTACTTC. Translation: CASSQTGTETQYF.

V is TRBV27 and J is TRBJ2-3; D possibly corresponds to TRBD1 (6 bases). V lost 2 bases to trimming and J lost 5 bases, with 14 bases between them. CDR3 length: 15 amino acids. The germline CDR1 and CDR2 sequences are MNHEY and SMNVEV (reference sequence). CDR3 sequence: CASSLRGQRGDTQYF. The CDR3, as DNA: TGTGCCAGCAGTTTAAGGGGACAACGGGGAGATACGCAGTATTTT.

J is TRBJ2-5 and V is TRBV11-2; D is unresolved. CDR1 and CDR2 from the germline V gene are SGHAT and FQNNGV. The CDR3 spans 13 residues. The V end lost 5 bases, the J end lost 5 bases, and 12 bases lay between the germline ends. CDR3 region: CASSPPNGETQYF. The CDR3 DNA reads TGTGCCAGCAGCCCTCCTAATGGGGAGACCCAGTACTTC.

The CDR3 sequence is CASSPVGYTEAFF. Here the CDR3 DNA reads TGCGCCAGCAGCCCCGTGGGCTACACTGAAGCTTTCTTT. The gene calls are TRBV5-1 and TRBJ1-1; D call uncertain. V dropped 4 bases and J dropped 3 bases, with 10 bases sitting between them. Germline CDR1 SGHRS, CDR2 YFSETQ. This CDR3 spans 13 amino acids.

The CDR3 DNA reads as TGTGCCAGCAGTTCGACCGGGACTAGCTACAATGAGCAGTTCTTC. It translates to CASSSTGTSYNEQFF. The V and J genes are TRBV27 and TRBJ2-1, with 8 bases that match TRBD2. Germline V lookup: CDR1 MNHEY, CDR2 SMNVEV (reference sequence). The CDR3 extends over 15 amino acids. J was trimmed by 3 bases and V by 4 bases; bases with no gene match: 5.

The genes are TRBV7-2 and TRBJ2-5; D is undetermined. Germline V CDR1 and CDR2: SGHTA, FQGNSA. The CDR3 extends over 12 amino acids. V lost 5 bases, J lost 7 bases, and 11 bases lay in between. The CDR3: CASSQPSGTQYF. The CDR3 nucleotides are TGTGCCAGCAGCCAACCTTCGGGGACCCAGTACTTC.

The chain links TRBV28 to TRBJ1-6; 10 positions agree with TRBD1. Germline CDR1 and CDR2: MDHEN and SYDVKM. V shed 6 bases and J 8 bases; nucleotides not matched to a gene: 4. The CDR3 contains 14 residues. The CDR3 spells CASRVGQGYSPLHF. CDR3 sequence (DNA): TGTGCCAGCAGGGTGGGACAGGGGTATTCACCCCTCCACTTT. The complete variable domain, with remaining parts taken from reference TRBV28 and TRBJ1-6, reads DVKVTQSSRYLVKRTGEKVFLECVQDMDHENMFWYRQDPGLGLRLIYFSYDVKMKEKGDIPEGYSVSREKKERFSLILESASTNQTSMYLCASRVGQGYSPLHFGNGTRLTVT.

This clone was picked up one time. The chain links TRBV10-3 to TRBJ1-2, with 7 bases matching TRBD1. Germline CDR1 ENHRY, CDR2 SYGVKD. V gave up 8 bases and J gave up 0 bases; unmatched junction bases: 15. The CDR3 consists of 17 residues. The CDR3 DNA sequence: TGTGCCATCCCTGAAGGGGCAGGGGGGACATCTAACTATGGCTACACCTTC. Translating gives CAIPEGAGGTSNYGYTF.

J is TRBJ2-5 and V is TRBV5-1; 9 nucleotides agree with TRBD2. Per germline, CDR1 SGHRS and CDR2 YFSETQ. CDR3 length equals 16 residues. The J segment lost 1 base and the V segment lost 9 bases, leaving 13 bases of the junction unmatched. The CDR3 sequence: CATSQSGGTIQETQYF. CDR3 DNA: TGCGCCACCAGTCAAAGCGGGGGGACCATCCAAGAGACCCAGTACTTC.

The rearrangement joins TRBV18 to TRBJ2-1, with 12 bases that match TRBD2. CDR3 length equals 16 residues. Trimming cost V 6 bases and J 4 bases; bases outside gene matches: 7. In germline, CDR1 is KGHSH, CDR2 LQKENI. The CDR3 DNA sequence: TGTGCCAGCTCGCCGACTAGCGGGGGACTTTACAATGAGCAGTTCTTC. Translation: CASSPTSGGLYNEQFF.

The chain recombines TRBV6-6 with TRBJ2-7; D call uncertain. Between the trimmed V and J ends, which lost 6 bases and 7 bases, there was a span of 13 bases. CDR3 size: 12 residues. In germline, CDR1 is MNHNY, CDR2 SVGAGI (reference sequence). Here the CDR3 DNA reads TGTGCCAGCAGACGACGCGGATTGGAGCAGTACTTC. Its protein is CASRRRGLEQYF.

This clone was seen a single time. The chain has TRBV7-9 and TRBJ2-5; possibly TRBD2 for D (6 bases). Germline lookup yields CDR1 SEHNR and CDR2 FQNEAQ (reference sequence). This CDR3 has 12 residues. Trimming stripped 5 bases from V and 10 bases from J, with 14 bases between. The CDR3, as DNA: TGTGCCAGCAGCCTGTCCATGGGGGGCCAGTACTTC. Its translation: CASSLSMGGQYF.

The chain combines TRBV5-1 with TRBJ2-6; TRBD2 agrees at 7 bases. CDR3 length: 17 amino acids. V lost 5 bases and J lost 0; bases outside the gene matches: 8. Per the germline V gene, CDR1 is SGHRS and CDR2 is YFSETQ. CDR3 DNA sequence: TGCGCCAGCAGAATTGGGGAGGGGTACTCTGGGGCCAACGTCCTGACTTTC. Its protein product is CASRIGEGYSGANVLTF.

The chain links TRBV2 to TRBJ2-7, with 12 bases that match TRBD2. Germline-derived CDR1 and CDR2 are SNHLY and FYNNEI. The CDR3 contains 18 residues. Trimming at V came to 2 bases and at J to 0 bases, leaving 8 bases not matched to a gene. The CDR3 DNA follows: TGTGCCAGCAGTGAAACTAGCGGGGGGCTAATTAGCTCCTACGAGCAGTACTTC. The encoded protein is CASSETSGGLISSYEQYF. The full variable domain, with the rest looked up from reference TRBV2 and TRBJ2-7, is EPEVTQTPSHQVTQMGQEVILRCVPISNHLYFYWYRQILGQKVEFLVSFYNNEISEKSEIFDDQFSVERPDGSNFTLKIRSTKLEDSAMYFCASSETSGGLISSYEQYFGPGTRLTVT.

This sequence joins TRBV5-1 and TRBJ2-6; no clear D gene. This CDR3 comprises 17 residues. The V and J ends lost 1 base and 0 bases respectively, with 11 bases between them. Germline V lookup: CDR1 SGHRS, CDR2 YFSETQ. CDR3 DNA: TGCGCCAGCAGCTTGAATTCAAGAAACTCTGGGGCCAACGTCCTGACTTTC. This encodes CASSLNSRNSGANVLTF.

The chain couples TRBV2 to TRBJ1-2, with D unresolved. Deletions cut 3 bases from V and 2 bases from J, with 7 bases between. The V gene's germline CDR1 is SNHLY and CDR2 FYNNEI. This CDR3 is 13 amino acids long. For the CDR3, the DNA is TGTGCCAGCAGTGATGACCGCAACTATGGCTACACCTTC. Translation gives CASSDDRNYGYTF.

CDR3: CASSLVSAEPLHF. For the CDR3, the DNA is TGCGCCAGCAGCTTAGTGTCGGCGGAGCCCCTCCACTTT. The chain is built from TRBV5-1 and TRBJ1-6; D gene uncertain. V dropped 2 bases and J dropped 13 bases, with 13 bases sitting between them. The length of the CDR3 is 13 residues. CDR1 SGHRS and CDR2 YFSETQ come from the germline V gene.

V is TRBV7-2 and J is TRBJ1-5, with D uncertain. Per germline, CDR1 SGHTA and CDR2 FQGNSA. V was clipped by 2 bases and J by 9 bases, with 14 bases between them. This CDR3 region has 14 residues. CDR3 protein: CASSLLGPEGPQHF. CDR3 bases: TGTGCCAGCAGCTTATTGGGCCCGGAGGGGCCCCAGCATTTT. Based on the CDR3 plus reference TRBV7-2 and TRBJ1-5, the full variable domain is GAGVSQSPSNKVTEKGKDVELRCDPISGHTALYWYRQSLGQGLEFLIYFQGNSAPDKSGLPSDRFSAERTGGSVSTLTIQRTQQEDSAVYLCASSLLGPEGPQHFGDGTRLSIL.

The rearrangement links TRBV29-1 to TRBJ2-1, with D perhaps TRBD2 (6 bases). With 8 bases removed from V and 9 bases from J, the gap between germline ends came to 20 bases. The CDR3 contains 13 residues. Germline-derived CDR1 and CDR2 are SQVTM and ANQGSEA. CDR3 coding DNA: TGCAGCCTCAGGAGGGCGCCAAACGGTGAGCAGTTCTTC. Translation gives CSLRRAPNGEQFF.

The rearrangement joins TRBV29-1 to TRBJ1-3; no clear D gene. This CDR3 is built from 13 residues. V was shortened by 4 bases and J by 0 bases, with 7 bases between the two germline ends. Per the germline V gene, CDR1 is SQVTM and CDR2 is ANQGSEA. In DNA form, the CDR3 reads TGCAGCGTTGTGGGAAACTCTGGAAACACCATATATTTT. Protein sequence: CSVVGNSGNTIYF.

This CDR3 is CASSLQVGSNQPQYF. Written as DNA, the CDR3 is TGTGCCAGCAGCTTACAGGTGGGGAGCAATCAGCCCCAGTATTTT. This sequence joins TRBV7-2 and TRBJ1-5, with D tentatively TRBD2 (5 bases). The J call is in doubt because the DNA end fits TRBJ2-3 better. CDR3 length equals 15 residues. Germline lookup yields CDR1 SGHTA and CDR2 FQGNSA.

The rearrangement links TRBV29-1 to TRBJ2-7, with 8 bases that match TRBD1. Germline CDR1 SQVTM, CDR2 ANQGSEA. V lost 2 bases to trimming and J lost 6 bases; unmatched junction nucleotides: 0. The CDR3 sequence is 11 residues long. The CDR3 nucleotides are TGCAGCGTTGAACAGGGGGCCGAGCAGTACTTC. Protein: CSVEQGAEQYF.

This rearrangement joins TRBV11-1 to TRBJ2-7; D not resolved. V lost 0 bases and J lost 1, with 13 bases in between. Germline V gene sequence: CDR1 SGHAT, CDR2 FQDESV (reference sequence). The CDR3 is 16 amino acids. CDR3 coding DNA: TGTGCCAGCAGCTTAGCGTGGGCAGGTCGGTCCTACGAGCAGTACTTC. Residues: CASSLAWAGRSYEQYF.

The V call is TRBV28, the J call TRBJ2-1, with 8 bases matching TRBD2. V trimming: 6 bases; J trimming: 9 bases; junction bases outside the gene matches: 13. The CDR3 runs to 15 residues. The germline gives CDR1 MDHEN, CDR2 SYDVKM. In DNA form, the CDR3 reads TGTGCCAGCAGCGGACTAGCTAGGACATTTCCTGAGCAGTTCTTC. Its translation: CASSGLARTFPEQFF.

The chain carries TRBV29-1 and TRBJ2-3; 9 nucleotides align to TRBD1. Germline lookup yields CDR1 SQVTM and CDR2 ANQGSEA. Losses at the gene ends were 4 bases for V and 7 bases for J; bases not matched to a gene: 6. This CDR3 region has 13 residues. The CDR3 DNA sequence: TGCAGCGTTGGGGGACAGGGTAGGAATACGCAGTATTTT. As protein: CSVGGQGRNTQYF.

This sequence joins TRBV28 and TRBJ1-6, with 8 nucleotides matching TRBD1. Germline V CDR1 and CDR2: MDHEN, SYDVKM. The junction had 23 bases not matched to a gene; V was cut back by 6 bases and J by 7 bases. The CDR3 has 20 amino acids. The CDR3 sequence: CASSLHPQGALEVGNSPLHF. The CDR3 DNA sequence: TGTGCCAGCAGCCTCCACCCCCAGGGGGCCCTTGAGGTAGGGAATTCACCCCTCCACTTT. Full variable domain (missing parts from reference TRBV28 and TRBJ1-6): DVKVTQSSRYLVKRTGEKVFLECVQDMDHENMFWYRQDPGLGLRLIYFSYDVKMKEKGDIPEGYSVSREKKERFSLILESASTNQTSMYLCASSLHPQGALEVGNSPLHFGNGTRLTVT.

The J gene is TRBJ1-2, the V gene TRBV6-5; D not certain. Looked up from germline, CDR1 is MNHEY and CDR2 is SVGAGI. The CDR3 is 13 amino acids. The ends were cut back, 2 bases at V and 8 bases at J, with 12 bases in the middle. The CDR3 reads CASSYAGIGGYTF. The CDR3 DNA reads TGTGCCAGCAGTTACGCGGGGATTGGAGGCTACACCTTC.